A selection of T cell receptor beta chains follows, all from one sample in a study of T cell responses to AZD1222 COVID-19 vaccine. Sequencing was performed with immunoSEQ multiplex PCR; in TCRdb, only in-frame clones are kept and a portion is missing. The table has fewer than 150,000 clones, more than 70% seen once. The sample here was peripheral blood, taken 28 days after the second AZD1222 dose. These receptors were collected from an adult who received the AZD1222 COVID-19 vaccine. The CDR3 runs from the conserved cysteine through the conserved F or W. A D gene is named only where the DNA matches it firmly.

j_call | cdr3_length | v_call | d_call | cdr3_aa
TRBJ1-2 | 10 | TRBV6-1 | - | CASSFDGYTF
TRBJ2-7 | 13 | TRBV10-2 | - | CASSEGLSYEQYF
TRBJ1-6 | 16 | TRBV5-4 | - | CASSLLSTSYNSPLHF
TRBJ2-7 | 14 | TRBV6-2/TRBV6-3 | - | CASSEQPSGYEQYF
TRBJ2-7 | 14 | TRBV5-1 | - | CASSLVGGTYEQYF
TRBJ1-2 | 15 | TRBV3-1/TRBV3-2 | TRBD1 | CASSPGTGFRGGYTF
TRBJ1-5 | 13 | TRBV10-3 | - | CAISEPANQPQHF
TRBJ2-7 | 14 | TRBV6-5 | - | CASSSGTTPVEQYF
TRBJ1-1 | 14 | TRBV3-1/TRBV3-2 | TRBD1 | CASSQGTGYTEAFF
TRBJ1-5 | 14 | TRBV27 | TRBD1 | CASSSTGDGQPQHF
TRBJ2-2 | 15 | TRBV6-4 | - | CASSVRPTNTGELFF
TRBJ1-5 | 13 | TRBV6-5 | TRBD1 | CASSRQGNQPQHF
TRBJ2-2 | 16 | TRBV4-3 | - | CASSQGGGMDTGELFF
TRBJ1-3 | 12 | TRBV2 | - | CASTVSGNTIYF
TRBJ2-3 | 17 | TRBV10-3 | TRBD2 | CAISEEGGGALTDTQYF
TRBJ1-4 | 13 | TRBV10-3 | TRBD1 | CAIRDRSNEKLFF
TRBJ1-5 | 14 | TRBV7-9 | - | CASSASGAGQPQHF
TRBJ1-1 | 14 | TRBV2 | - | CASTMEQGGTEAFF
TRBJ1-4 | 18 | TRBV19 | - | CASTNPGRTGSTNEKLFF
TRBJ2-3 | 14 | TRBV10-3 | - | CAIRLQGYTDTQYF
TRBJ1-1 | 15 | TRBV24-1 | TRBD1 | CATSESGTGITEAFF
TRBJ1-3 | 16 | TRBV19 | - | CASTPKTGISGNTIYF
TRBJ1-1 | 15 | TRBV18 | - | CASSPFDSPGTEAFF
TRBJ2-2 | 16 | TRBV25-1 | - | CASSAYGPGRTGELFF
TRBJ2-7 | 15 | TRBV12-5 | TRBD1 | CASAPNRDRGYEQYF
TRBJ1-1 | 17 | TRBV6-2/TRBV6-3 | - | CASSYSNRGALNTEAFF